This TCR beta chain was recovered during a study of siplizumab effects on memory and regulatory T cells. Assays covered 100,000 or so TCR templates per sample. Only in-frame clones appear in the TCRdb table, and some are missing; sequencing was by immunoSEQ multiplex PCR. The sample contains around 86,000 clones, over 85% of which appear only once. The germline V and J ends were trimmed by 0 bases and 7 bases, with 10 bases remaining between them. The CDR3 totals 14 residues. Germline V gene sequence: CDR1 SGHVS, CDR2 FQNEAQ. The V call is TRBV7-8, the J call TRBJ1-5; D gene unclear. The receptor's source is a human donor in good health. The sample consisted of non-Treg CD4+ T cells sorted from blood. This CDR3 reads CASSLAQPAQPQHF. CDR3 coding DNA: TGTGCCAGCAGCTTAGCACAGCCAGCGCAGCCCCAGCATTTT. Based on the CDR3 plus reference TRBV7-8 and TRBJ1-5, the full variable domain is GAGVSQSPRYKVAKRGQDVALRCDPISGHVSLFWYQQALGQGPEFLTYFQNEAQLDKSGLPSDRFFAERPEGSVSTLKIQRTQQEDSAVYLCASSLAQPAQPQHFGDGTRLSIL.